This T cell receptor beta chain was retrieved from a study of T cell responses to AZD1222 COVID-19 vaccine. Looking at the study overall: The analysis combined second doses at about 4 or about 12 weeks.

The CDR3 totals 16 residues. The germline V and J ends were trimmed by 0 bases and 2 bases, with 14 bases remaining between them. CDR1 is GTSNPN and CDR2 is SVGIG in the germline V gene (reference sequence). Concerning this clone: Its cognate antigen is unknown.

Assay: immunoSEQ multiplex PCR; the TCRdb copy retains only in-frame clones and omits some. The table includes approximately 180,000 clones, about 90% detected once. Study-wide points: Dominant at 160-218 and 743-854, vaccine-associated CD4 TCRs also spanned spike.

This chain connects TRBV30 to TRBJ1-5; D is unresolved. The specimen comprised peripheral blood, sampled on day 0 of AZD1222 vaccination. This TCR was sampled from an adult in good health. The CDR3 nucleotides are TGTGCCTGGAGTGTACCTAGGGAACAAGGCAATCAGCCCCAGCATTTT. Its protein is CAWSVPREQGNQPQHF.